The 14 T cell receptor beta chains given below trace back to one sample, sequenced in a study of OX40 agonist ivuxolimab in advanced cancers. Some clones are missing from TCRdb's copy, which holds only in-frame ones; the method was immunoSEQ multiplex PCR. The table lists tens of thousands of clones, 85% to 95% of them singletons. The sequences come from CD4+ or CD8+ T cells sorted from blood, collected in a trial of the OX40 agonist ivuxolimab. The receptors were sampled from an adult with an advanced solid tumor such as melanoma, head and neck, liver or kidney cancer.

The V call is TRBV4-3, the J call TRBJ1-1, with TRBD1 matching over 11 bases. Unmatched junction bases numbered 2, after V lost 1 base and J lost 4 bases. The CDR3 consists of 15 residues. Per germline, CDR1 LGHNA and CDR2 YSLEER. The CDR3 DNA reads TGCGCCAGCAGCCAAGCCGGGACAGGGGGCACTGAAGCTTTCTTT. Protein sequence: CASSQAGTGGTEAFF.

Notes on this clone: This CDR3 is also generated by other DNA sequences in the sample. This chain joins TRBV5-1 and TRBJ2-7; unclear D gene. V was trimmed by 0 bases and J by 4 bases, leaving 5 bases between them. The CDR3 totals 12 residues. From germline, CDR1 is SGHRS and CDR2 YFSETQ. CDR3 region: CASSLDGYEQYF. CDR3 DNA: TGCGCCAGCAGCTTGGATGGTTACGAGCAGTACTTC.

V is TRBV13 and J is TRBJ2-7; D unresolved. The V end lost 4 bases, the J end lost 3 bases, and 4 bases lay between the germline ends. In germline, CDR1 is PRHDT, CDR2 FYEKMQ (reference sequence). The CDR3 covers 11 residues. CDR3 residues: CASSSRYEQYF. In nucleotides, the CDR3 is TGTGCCAGCAGCTCACGCTACGAGCAGTACTTC.

J is TRBJ2-7 and V is TRBV19, with D maybe TRBD1 (6 bases). From germline, CDR1 is LNHDA and CDR2 SQIVND (reference sequence). The CDR3 runs 13 residues. V lost 5 bases and J lost 4, with 12 bases in between. The DNA for the CDR3 is TGTGCCAGTAGTGCGGGCAGGGGATACGAGCAGTACTTC. Amino acid sequence: CASSAGRGYEQYF.

The chain recombines TRBV2 with TRBJ2-7; 13 nucleotides align to TRBD2. Germline trimming cut 8 bases from V and 4 bases from J; bases unmatched to any gene: 14. The CDR3 totals 17 residues. The germline gives CDR1 SNHLY, CDR2 FYNNEI. This chain's CDR3 is CASADPGLAGAGYEQYF. The CDR3 bases are TGTGCCAGCGCCGACCCCGGACTAGCGGGAGCAGGGTACGAGCAGTACTTC.

The chain combines TRBV4-2 with TRBJ1-1, with 9 bases that match TRBD1. V trimming: 7 bases; J trimming: 4 bases; junction bases outside the gene matches: 13. Germline CDR1 reads LGHNA; CDR2 reads YNFKEQ. The CDR3 consists of 16 residues. For the CDR3, the DNA is TGTGCCAGCAAAACCGCACAGGGGGCGCAGGGCACTGAAGCTTTCTTT. Translation: CASKTAQGAQGTEAFF.

As to this clone: An end of the junction differs from the germline gene, which may be a read error. The rearrangement uses TRBV7-7 and TRBJ1-1; perhaps TRBD1 as D (5 bases). Germline V gene lookup returns CDR1 SSHAT and CDR2 FNYEAQ (reference sequence). CDR3 length: 13 amino acids. CDR3 amino acids: CASSLGTGTEAFF. The CDR3 DNA sequence: TGTGCTAGCAGCTTGGGGACCGGAACTGAAGCTTTCTTT. Complete variable domain (other parts from reference TRBV7-7 and TRBJ1-1): GAGVSQSPRYKVTKRGQDVTLRCDPISSHATLYWYQQALGQGPEFLTYFNYEAQPDKSGLPSDRFSAERPEGSISTLTIQRTEQRDSAMYRCASSLGTGTEAFFGQGTRLTVV.

The V and J genes are TRBV5-1 and TRBJ2-7, with D perhaps TRBD1 (6 bases). V lost 4 bases to trimming and J lost 0 bases, with 14 bases between them. This CDR3 has 15 amino acids. The germline V gene has CDR1 SGHRS and CDR2 YFSETQ. The chain's CDR3 is CASSEQRDTSYEQYF. CDR3 in DNA: TGCGCCAGCAGCGAACAGAGGGACACCTCCTACGAGCAGTACTTC. The variable domain in full, completed from reference TRBV5-1 and TRBJ2-7, reads KAGVTQTPRYLIKTRGQQVTLSCSPISGHRSVSWYQQTPGQGLQFLFEYFSETQRNKGNFPGRFSGRQFSNSRSEMNVSTLELGDSALYLCASSEQRDTSYEQYFGPGTRLTVT.

The chain is built from TRBV28 and TRBJ2-2, with D perhaps TRBD2 (6 bases). The V gene's germline CDR1 is MDHEN and CDR2 SYDVKM. This CDR3 has 13 residues. V was clipped by 8 bases and J by 6 bases, with 13 bases between them. The CDR3 here is CASGSSEAGELFF. Written as DNA, the CDR3 is TGTGCCAGCGGATCTAGCGAGGCCGGGGAGCTGTTTTTT.

The CDR3 region is CASSDRDRGGSYNEQFF. The CDR3, as DNA: TGTGCCAGTAGTGACCGGGACAGGGGGGGCTCCTACAATGAGCAGTTCTTC. V and J are TRBV19 and TRBJ2-1; TRBD1 agrees at 11 bases. Germline V gives CDR1 LNHDA, CDR2 SQIVND (reference sequence). Trimming took 5 bases from V and 0 from J; bases not matched to a gene: 6. This CDR3 spans 17 amino acids.

V is TRBV7-6 and J is TRBJ1-1; possible D gene TRBD1, 5 bases. Deletions cut 2 bases from V and 4 bases from J, with 11 bases between. The CDR3 has 14 residues. Germline CDR1 is SGHVS and CDR2 is FNYEAQ. The CDR3 region is CASSLRAGSTEAFF. The CDR3 nucleotides are TGTGCCAGCAGCTTAAGGGCAGGGAGCACTGAAGCTTTCTTT.

V is TRBV19 and J is TRBJ2-5; 9 bases are shared with TRBD1. The CDR3 has 15 residues. Germline V CDR1 and CDR2: LNHDA, SQIVND (reference sequence). With 4 bases clipped from V and 2 bases from J, the junction kept 5 bases outside the gene matches. The chain's CDR3 is CASSTGQGPQETQYF. CDR3 DNA: TGTGCCAGTAGTACAGGACAGGGGCCACAAGAGACCCAGTACTTC.

The chain links TRBV10-2 to TRBJ2-5, with 11 bases fitting TRBD2. The germline gives CDR1 WSHSY, CDR2 SAAADI. CDR3 length: 15 residues. Trimming took 7 bases from V and 4 from J; bases not matched to a gene: 8. CDR3 sequence: CASTKTSGRGETQYF. CDR3 DNA sequence: TGCGCCAGCACTAAAACTAGCGGGAGAGGAGAGACCCAGTACTTC.

The genes are TRBV6-5 and TRBJ1-5; a weak D match, TRBD1 (6 bases). Deletions cut 8 bases from V and 9 bases from J, with 17 bases between. Per the germline V gene, CDR1 is MNHEY and CDR2 is SVGAGI. There are 13 residues in the CDR3. The CDR3 region is CASRKGPGAPQHF. In nucleotides, the CDR3 is TGTGCCAGCCGAAAGGGGCCGGGGGCGCCCCAGCATTTT.